A selection of T cell receptor beta chains follows, all from one sample in a study of OX40 agonist ivuxolimab in advanced cancers. Method: immunoSEQ multiplex PCR; TCRdb's copy keeps in-frame clones and lacks some. The repertoire has roughly 64,000 clones, around 83% of them found once; the top ten carry 2.5% to 3.5%. The specimen was CD4+ or CD8+ T cells sorted from blood, collected in a trial of the OX40 agonist ivuxolimab. The receptor source for this set is an adult with an advanced solid tumor such as melanoma, head and neck, liver or kidney cancer. The CDR3 runs from the conserved cysteine through the conserved F or W. The D gene is left open where the match is weak. Some rows mark clone size as missing; the rest say once, few, many or name a class of expanded clone.

v_gene,d_gene,j_gene,abundance,CDR3nt,CDR3aa
TRBV5-4,.,TRBJ2-3,.,TGTGCCGGGAAGGCAGGCCCAAGCACAGATACGCAGTATTTT,CAGKAGPSTDTQYF
TRBV28,.,TRBJ1-1,few,TGTGCCAGCAGTTTAGGTCCGGCCCAAGCTTTCTTT,CASSLGPAQAFF
TRBV5-1,TRBD1,TRBJ1-2,.,TGCGCCAGCAACCCGATTCCCGGGCCAGGGGGTTACGGCTACACCTTC,CASNPIPGPGGYGYTF
TRBV28,.,TRBJ1-5,.,TGTGCCAGCAGTTTATCTCCGACTCATCAGCCCCAGCATTTT,CASSLSPTHQPQHF
TRBV5-6,.,TRBJ1-2,.,TGTGCCAGCAGCGGGTGGACAGTAACCTATGGCTACACCTTC,CASSGWTVTYGYTF
TRBV7-8,.,TRBJ1-3,.,TGTGCCAGCAGCTCTTCAAGACTCCGCCAACCGGCTGGAAACACCATATATTTT,CASSSSRLRQPAGNTIYF
TRBV9,.,TRBJ2-7,.,TGTGCCAGCAGCGTTGGACAGGAAGGAGGGTACGAGCAGTACTTC,CASSVGQEGGYEQYF
TRBV18,.,TRBJ2-2,.,TGTGCCAGCTCACCCCCCAGGTCGATGTCAAACACCGGGGAGCTGTTTTTT,CASSPPRSMSNTGELFF
TRBV7-9,TRBD2,TRBJ2-5,.,TGTGCCAGCAGCGCCCCGGGACTAGCCGGGGAGACCCAGTACTTC,CASSAPGLAGETQYF
TRBV5-4,.,TRBJ2-3,once,TGTGCCAGCAGCTTGGCGGGAGTAAGAACAGATACGCAGTATTTT,CASSLAGVRTDTQYF
TRBV2,.,TRBJ1-2,.,TGTGCCAGCAGGGGGGAGTATGGCTACACCTTC,CASRGEYGYTF
TRBV6-6,TRBD1,TRBJ2-1,.,TGTGCCAGCAACGGACAGGGCAACAACAATGAGCAGTTCTTC,CASNGQGNNNEQFF
TRBV28,.,TRBJ1-2,.,TGTGCCAGCGGAGGTAGGGGGGCGGGTTCGGACTATGGCTACACCTTC,CASGGRGAGSDYGYTF
TRBV4-1,.,TRBJ1-4,.,TGCGCCAGCAGCCAAGAGTACGGGCGGGCTAATGAAAAACTGTTTTTT,CASSQEYGRANEKLFF
TRBV7-9,TRBD2,TRBJ2-5,.,TGTGCCAGCAGCTTAGGGACTAGCGCCGGCCAAGAGACCCAGTACTTC,CASSLGTSAGQETQYF
TRBV30,.,TRBJ1-2,few,TGTGCCTGGAGACCACATGGCTACACCTTC,CAWRPHGYTF
TRBV5-1,TRBD1,TRBJ1-1,.,TGCGCCAGCAGCTTGCGACAGGGTTTGTTCTCTACTGAAGCTTTCTTT,CASSLRQGLFSTEAFF
TRBV28,.,TRBJ2-2,.,TGTGCCAGCAGTTTGAACACCGGGGAGCTGTTTTTT,CASSLNTGELFF
TRBV5-1,TRBD1,TRBJ2-7,.,TGCGCCAGCAGCTTCTTACAGGGGCCCCGTGGCGAGCAGTACTTC,CASSFLQGPRGEQYF
TRBV7-9,.,TRBJ1-2,.,TGTGCCAGCAGCTTATACCCAACGATTCACCGGGACCCCAGCTATGGCTACACCTTC,CASSLYPTIHRDPSYGYTF
TRBV28,TRBD1,TRBJ2-7,few,TGTGCCAGCAGGCCCGGGACAGGGTCCCACGAGCAGTACTTC,CASRPGTGSHEQYF
TRBV28,TRBD2,TRBJ2-3,.,TGTGCCAGCAGTTTATGGAGAGGACTAGCGGGAGTCACAGATACGCAGTATTTT,CASSLWRGLAGVTDTQYF
TRBV7-8,TRBD1,TRBJ1-6,.,TGTGCCAGCAGCTACCTGGACAGGGGAAATTCACCCCTCCACTTT,CASSYLDRGNSPLHF
TRBV28,.,TRBJ1-4,.,TGTGCCAGCAGTCTCAATGAAAAACTGTTTTTT,CASSLNEKLFF
TRBV27,TRBD2,TRBJ2-3,.,TGTGCCAGCAGTCCTCTTATGGGACTAGCGGGAGAAGGAGGCACAGATACGCAGTATTTT,CASSPLMGLAGEGGTDTQYF
TRBV4-2,TRBD1,TRBJ2-7,once,TGTGCCAGCAGCCAACCCCCTGGTAGGACAGGGGGCCGCGAGCAGTACTTC,CASSQPPGRTGGREQYF
TRBV29-1,.,TRBJ1-2,.,TGCAGCGTTGGGGGAGCATCGGGTGGCTACACCTTC,CSVGGASGGYTF
TRBV4-1,.,TRBJ2-6,once,TGCGCCAGCAGCCAATGGGGCGGAGGGACTGGGGCCAACGTCCTGACTTTC,CASSQWGGGTGANVLTF
TRBV28,.,TRBJ1-3,.,TGTGCCAGCCGCCTTGCAACTTTTGGAAACACCATATATTTT,CASRLATFGNTIYF
TRBV6-5,.,TRBJ1-6,.,TGTGCCAGCAGTTACTCATGGAGGGAAAATTCACCCCTCCACTTT,CASSYSWRENSPLHF
TRBV28,.,TRBJ1-2,.,TGTGCCAGCAGCCCACAGACTAACTATGGCTACACCTTC,CASSPQTNYGYTF